The clone carrying this TCR beta chain has ten or more counts. Its antigen remains unidentified. The sample originates from a study of metastatic and nonmetastatic thyroid tumors. The wider study: From malignant and benign thyroid patients, repertoires in blood and in tumor or nodule tissue were compared. Study-level findings and limits: The reported finding was significantly higher TCR beta diversity in malignant thyroid tumors relative to benign nodules, in blood and tumor.

No treatment of any kind had been given to any patient before thyroid surgery. In the study's own analysis: Construction of a distant-metastasis classifier for papillary thyroid cancer relied on CDR3 differences across clinicopathological groups. TCRdb re-called the PCR reads via MiXCR. TCRdb, rather than the study authors, made the V and J calls. Of some 25,000 clones listed, approximately 20% are singletons. The germline gives CDR1 SGHDT, CDR2 YYEEEE. The J segment lost 3 bases and the V segment lost 2 bases, leaving 5 bases of the junction unmatched. This CDR3 comprises 15 residues. Material for sequencing was blood. The receptor's source is a male donor with papillary thyroid cancer or a benign thyroid nodule (not recorded which). Some clones in this sample may be carry-over from other donors' samples. J is TRBJ2-7 and V is TRBV5-6, with TRBD2 identical over 10 bases. The CDR3 region is CASSFRTSGFYEQYF. The CDR3 DNA reads TGTGCCAGCAGCTTTCGGACTAGCGGTTTCTACGAGCAGTACTTC.